A selection of T cell receptor beta chains follows, all from one sample in a study of response to subunit inactivated influenza vaccine. TCRdb analysed the RT-PCR reads with MiXCR anew, one entry per CDR3 protein. The data show 630,000 or so distinct CDR3 sequences, 15% to 19% seen once. Sample: PBMCs from blood, taken 11 to 12 days after vaccination. The receptors come from a man aged 45-65 years who received an inactivated influenza vaccine. CDR3s include the opening cysteine and the closing phenylalanine or tryptophan. A D gene is named only where the DNA matches it firmly. Clone size is shown for a subset of rows, as once, few, many or a class of expanded clone.

size: NA
D: TRBD2
J: TRBJ2-1
V: TRBV20-1
DNA: TGCAGTGCTAGAGCATCTTGGGCTAGCGGGAGAGGCTTGCGTGGGAATGAGCAGTTCTTC
CDR3: CSARASWASGRGLRGNEQFF

size: few
D: NA
J: TRBJ2-3
V: TRBV10-3
DNA: TGTGCCACCCAGCCGACACCAGCAGATACGCAGTATTTT
CDR3: CATQPTPADTQYF

size: NA
D: TRBD1
J: TRBJ1-6
V: TRBV6-5
DNA: TGTGCCAGCAGTTACTCGAGACAGGGAATTTCACCCCTCCGCTTT
CDR3: CASSYSRQGISPLRF

size: NA
D: TRBD1
J: TRBJ2-7
V: TRBV10-3
DNA: TGTGCCATCAGTGGGGGACAGACCTACGAGCAGTACTTC
CDR3: CAISGGQTYEQYF

size: NA
D: TRBD1
J: TRBJ1-4
V: TRBV5-1
DNA: TGCGCCAGCAGCCCCGGGACAGCGCCTGCAAATGAAAAACTGTTTTTT
CDR3: CASSPGTAPANEKLFF

size: few
D: TRBD1
J: TRBJ2-7
V: TRBV28
DNA: TGTGCCAGTCATCCCGGGACAGGGGGTTACGAGCAGTACTTC
CDR3: CASHPGTGGYEQYF

size: NA
D: NA
J: TRBJ2-3
V: TRBV18
DNA: TGTGCCAGCTCCAGACCCATAGATACGCAGTATTTT
CDR3: CASSRPIDTQYF

size: few
D: TRBD2
J: TRBJ2-2
V: TRBV10-3
DNA: TGTGCCATCAGGTCCTGGGTTAATAGCGGGACTTTCGGCGGGGAGCTGTTTTTT
CDR3: CAIRSWVNSGTFGGELFF

size: many
D: NA
J: TRBJ2-1
V: TRBV12-3/TRBV12-4
DNA: TGTGCCAGCACCCTAAGGAGCTCCTACAATGAGCAGTTCTTC
CDR3: CASTLRSSYNEQFF

size: NA
D: NA
J: TRBJ2-2
V: TRBV7-9
DNA: TGTGCCAGCAATGTGGGTATTGGGGAGCTGTTTTTT
CDR3: CASNVGIGELFF

size: few
D: TRBD2
J: TRBJ2-1
V: TRBV5-1
DNA: TGCGCCAGCAGCTTTGGGGGAGGGTCCAGGAATGAGCAGTTCTTC
CDR3: CASSFGGGSRNEQFF

size: NA
D: NA
J: TRBJ2-7
V: TRBV12-3/TRBV12-4
DNA: TGTGCCAGCAGTACCCCGGACAGAGGGGCGTACGAGCAGTACTTC
CDR3: CASSTPDRGAYEQYF

size: few
D: TRBD1
J: TRBJ2-7
V: TRBV20-1
DNA: TGCAGTGCCCCGGGACAGGGGGGTTTCGAGCAGTACTTC
CDR3: CSAPGQGGFEQYF

size: many
D: NA
J: TRBJ2-5
V: TRBV7-2
DNA: TGTGCCAGCAGCCTTGGCGGCACTCAAGAGACCCAGTACTTC
CDR3: CASSLGGTQETQYF